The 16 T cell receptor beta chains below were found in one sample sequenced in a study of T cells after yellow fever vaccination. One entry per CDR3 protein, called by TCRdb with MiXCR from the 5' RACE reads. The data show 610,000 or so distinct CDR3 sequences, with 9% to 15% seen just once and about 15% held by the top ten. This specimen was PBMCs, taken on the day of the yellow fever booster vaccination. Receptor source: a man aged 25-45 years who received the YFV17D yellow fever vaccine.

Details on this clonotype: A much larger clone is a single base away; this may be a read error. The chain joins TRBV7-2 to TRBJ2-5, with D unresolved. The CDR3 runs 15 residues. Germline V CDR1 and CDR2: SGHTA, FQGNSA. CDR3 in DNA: TGTGACAGCAGCCCCCGAAGCCTCTTCGGGGAGACCCAGTACTTC. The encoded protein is CDSSPRSLFGETQYF. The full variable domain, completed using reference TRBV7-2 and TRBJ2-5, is GAGVSQSPSNKVTEKGKDVELRCDPISGHTALYWYRQSLGQGLEFLIYFQGNSAPDKSGLPSDRFSAERTGGSVSTLTIQRTQQEDSAVYLCDSSPRSLFGETQYFGPGTRLLVL.

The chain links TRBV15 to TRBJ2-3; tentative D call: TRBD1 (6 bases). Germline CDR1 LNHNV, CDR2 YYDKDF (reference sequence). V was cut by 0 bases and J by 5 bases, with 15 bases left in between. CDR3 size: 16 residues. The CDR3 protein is CATSRDSGQGGDTQYF. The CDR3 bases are TGTGCCACCAGCAGAGATTCCGGACAAGGGGGAGATACGCAGTATTTT.

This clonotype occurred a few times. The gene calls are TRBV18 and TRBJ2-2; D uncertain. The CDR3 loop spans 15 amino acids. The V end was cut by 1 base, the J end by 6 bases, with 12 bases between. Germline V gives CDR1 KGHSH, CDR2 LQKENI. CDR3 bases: TGTGCCAGCTCACCACAGACGAAGGGCGCCGGGGAGCTGTTTTTT. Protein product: CASSPQTKGAGELFF.

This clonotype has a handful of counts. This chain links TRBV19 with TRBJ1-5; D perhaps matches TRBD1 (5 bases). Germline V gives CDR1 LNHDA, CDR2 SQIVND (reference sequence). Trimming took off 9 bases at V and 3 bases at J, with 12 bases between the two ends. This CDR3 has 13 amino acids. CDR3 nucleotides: TGTGCCAGCACGACAGATTTCAATCAGCCCCAGCATTTT. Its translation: CASTTDFNQPQHF.

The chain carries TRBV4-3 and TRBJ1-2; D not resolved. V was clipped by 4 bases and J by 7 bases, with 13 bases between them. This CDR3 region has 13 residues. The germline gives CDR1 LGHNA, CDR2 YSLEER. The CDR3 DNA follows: TGCGCCAGCAGCCGAGGGATGGGCGGTGGCTACACCTTC. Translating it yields CASSRGMGGGYTF.

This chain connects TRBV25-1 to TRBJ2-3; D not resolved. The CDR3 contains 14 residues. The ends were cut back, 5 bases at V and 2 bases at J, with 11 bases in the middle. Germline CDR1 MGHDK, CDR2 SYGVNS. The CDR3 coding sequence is TGTGCCAGCAGTCCCAGTCCCTCCACAGATACGCAGTATTTT. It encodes CASSPSPSTDTQYF.

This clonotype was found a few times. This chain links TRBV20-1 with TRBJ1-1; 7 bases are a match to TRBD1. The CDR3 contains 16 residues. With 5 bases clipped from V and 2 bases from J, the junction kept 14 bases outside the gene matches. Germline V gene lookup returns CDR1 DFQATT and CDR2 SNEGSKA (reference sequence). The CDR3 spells CSAQPRGSSPNTEAFF. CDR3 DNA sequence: TGCAGTGCTCAACCCAGGGGGAGTTCCCCTAACACTGAAGCTTTCTTT.

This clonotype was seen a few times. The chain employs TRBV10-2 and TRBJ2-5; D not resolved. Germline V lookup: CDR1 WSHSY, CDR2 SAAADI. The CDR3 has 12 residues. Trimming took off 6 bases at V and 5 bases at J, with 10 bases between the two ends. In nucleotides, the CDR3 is TGCGCCAGCAGGACGACTTGGGAGACCCAGTACTTC. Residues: CASRTTWETQYF.

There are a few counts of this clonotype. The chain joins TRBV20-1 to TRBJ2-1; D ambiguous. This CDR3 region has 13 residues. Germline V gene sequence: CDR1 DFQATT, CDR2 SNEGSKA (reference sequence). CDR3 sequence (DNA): TGCGGTCTACGTCGGCTGGGTTCCAATGAGCAGTTCTTC. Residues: CGLRRLGSNEQFF.

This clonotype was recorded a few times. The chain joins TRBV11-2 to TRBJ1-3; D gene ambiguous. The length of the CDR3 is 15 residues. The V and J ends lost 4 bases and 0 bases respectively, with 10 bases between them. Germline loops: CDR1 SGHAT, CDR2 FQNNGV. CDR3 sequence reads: CASSSLGSSGNTIYF. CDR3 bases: TGTGCCAGCAGCTCTCTCGGCTCCTCTGGAAACACCATATATTTT.

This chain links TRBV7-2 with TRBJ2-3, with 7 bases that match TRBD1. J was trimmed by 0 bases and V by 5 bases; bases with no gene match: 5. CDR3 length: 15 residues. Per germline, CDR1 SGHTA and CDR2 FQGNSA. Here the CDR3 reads CASSRDRFSTDTQYF. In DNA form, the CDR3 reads TGTGCCAGCAGCCGGGACAGATTTAGCACAGATACGCAGTATTTT. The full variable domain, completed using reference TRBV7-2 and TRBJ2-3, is GAGVSQSPSNKVTEKGKDVELRCDPISGHTALYWYRQSLGQGLEFLIYFQGNSAPDKSGLPSDRFSAERTGGSVSTLTIQRTQQEDSAVYLCASSRDRFSTDTQYFGPGTRLTVL.

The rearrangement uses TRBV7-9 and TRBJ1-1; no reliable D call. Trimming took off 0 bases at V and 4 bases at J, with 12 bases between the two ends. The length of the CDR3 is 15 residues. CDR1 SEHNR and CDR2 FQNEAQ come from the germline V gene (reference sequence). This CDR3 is CASSLAEGKSTEAFF. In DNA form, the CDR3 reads TGTGCCAGCAGCTTAGCGGAAGGGAAAAGCACTGAAGCTTTCTTT.

CDR3 in amino acids: CASSGGGKNIQYF. The CDR3 DNA reads TGTGCCAGCAGCGGGGGAGGCAAAAACATTCAGTACTTC. The V and J genes are TRBV9 and TRBJ2-4, with D possibly matching TRBD2 (6 bases). The CDR3 sequence is 13 residues long. Germline CDR1 and CDR2: SGDLS and YYNGEE. V dropped 3 bases and J dropped 3 bases, with 7 bases sitting between them.

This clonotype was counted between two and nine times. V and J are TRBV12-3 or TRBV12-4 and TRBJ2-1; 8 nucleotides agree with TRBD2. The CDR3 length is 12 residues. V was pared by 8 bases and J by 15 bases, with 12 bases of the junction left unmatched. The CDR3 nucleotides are TGTGCCAGCGGACTGTCGGGAGGGCCATCGTTCTTC. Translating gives CASGLSGGPSFF.

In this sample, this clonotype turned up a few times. The CDR3 sequence: CASSFQGTSGITDTQYF. In DNA, the CDR3 is TGTGCCAGCAGCTTCCAGGGGACTAGCGGAATCACAGATACGCAGTATTTT. The V gene is TRBV14, the J gene TRBJ2-3; TRBD2 matches 11 bases. With 5 bases clipped from V and 2 bases from J, the junction kept 9 bases outside the gene matches. Germline V gene sequence: CDR1 SGHDN, CDR2 FVKESK. CDR3 length: 17 residues.

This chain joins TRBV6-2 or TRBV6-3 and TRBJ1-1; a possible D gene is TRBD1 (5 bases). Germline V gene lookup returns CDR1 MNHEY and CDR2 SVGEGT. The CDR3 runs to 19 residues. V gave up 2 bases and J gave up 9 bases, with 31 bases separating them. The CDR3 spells CASSYRPTAKTGTLDQAFF. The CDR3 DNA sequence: TGTGCCAGCAGTTACCGACCCACCGCGAAGACCGGGACCCTGGACCAAGCTTTCTTT.